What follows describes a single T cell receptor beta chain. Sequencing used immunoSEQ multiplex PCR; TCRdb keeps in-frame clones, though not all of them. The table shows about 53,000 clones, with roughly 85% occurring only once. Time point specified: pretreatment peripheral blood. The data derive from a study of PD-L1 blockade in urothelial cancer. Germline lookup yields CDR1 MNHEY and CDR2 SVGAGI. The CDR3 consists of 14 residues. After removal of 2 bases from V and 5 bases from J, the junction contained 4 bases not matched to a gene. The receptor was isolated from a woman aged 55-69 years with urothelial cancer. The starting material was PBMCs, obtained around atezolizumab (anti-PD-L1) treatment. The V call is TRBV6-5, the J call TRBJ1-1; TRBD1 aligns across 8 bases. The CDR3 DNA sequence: TGTGCCAGCAGTTACACCGGACAGGGTACTGAAGCTTTCTTT. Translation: CASSYTGQGTEAFF.